This TCR beta chain appears in the sequencing data of a study of T cell repertoires in cytomegalovirus infection. Study-wide results and caveats: Pooled public TCR beta family frequency picked out CMV carriers with the relevant HLA. Dominant in the ex vivo response were TCR beta clonotypes restricted by HLA-C and specific for CMV.

MiXCR, run by TCRdb on the reads, gives a single entry per CDR3 protein. The data show about 490,000 distinct CDR3 sequences, 26% seen once. Trimming left V 2 bases short and J 8 bases short, with 10 bases between. Germline V gene data show CDR1 as SEHNR and CDR2 as FQNEAQ (reference sequence). CDR3 size: 13 residues. About this clonotype: Its antigen is not known.

The sequencing sample was made of PBMCs. This rearrangement joins TRBV7-9 to TRBJ2-1; no definite D call. This TCR was sampled from a human donor in good health (CMV status not recorded). Some clones in this sample may be carry-over from other donors' samples. The CDR3 DNA reads TGTGCCAGCAGCTTACTAGTTTATCATGAGCAGTTCTTC. This gives the protein CASSLLVYHEQFF.